This section outlines one TCR beta chain sequence together with its context. What it binds is unknown. CDR1 LNHDA and CDR2 SQIVND come from the germline V gene (reference sequence). Deletions cut 9 bases from V and 2 bases from J, with 19 bases between. The CDR3 is 15 residues long. The data stem from a study of cytomegalovirus exposure and HLA in healthy donors. Findings and limits, study-wide: In the roughly 120 validation repertoires, a later analysis found that first-cohort TCR clusters tended to co-occur.

The data were produced by immunoSEQ multiplex PCR, yet TCRdb's version contains in-frame clones alone and is incomplete. The sample holds around 190,000 clones, approximately 81% seen once. The source is a man younger than 30 in good health and CMV-seropositive. The chain recombines TRBV19 with TRBJ2-5; D possibly corresponds to TRBD2 (5 bases). The sequenced sample consisted of PBMCs. The CDR3 region has the DNA TGTGCCAGCACAACCCGGACTGCGACACAAGAGACCCAGTACTTC. It encodes CASTTRTATQETQYF.